Given below is one T cell receptor (beta chain) in context. Seattle patients were enrolled during active infection and followed longitudinally. Trimming cost V 3 bases and J 6 bases, with 3 bases left between them. CDR3 length: 11 residues. The germline CDR1 and CDR2 sequences are PRHDT and FYEKMQ (reference sequence). In the authors' workflow: Quantification of nucleated cells was approximated via reference gene primer amplification. Libraries were prepared by immunoSEQ multiplex PCR; TCRdb keeps only in-frame clonotypes and omits some of them. V and J calls and clone size are given by that table; D and trimming were obtained from the DNA. Of approximately 500,000 clones in the sample, about 89% were seen once. This sample was included in a study of blood T cell repertoires in COVID-19. Turning to the study itself: The United States, Italy and Spain were the sources of the acute and convalescent COVID-19 samples. The cDNA or gDNA used as material had been derived from T cells, B-cell-depleted T cells, or PBMCs.

The chain employs TRBV13 and TRBJ2-1; D ambiguous. This TCR was recovered from a woman between 50 and 59 years old with COVID-19, enrolled during active disease. Sequenced input: peripheral blood. In DNA, the CDR3 is TGTGCCAGCAGCTTCTCCAATGAGCAGTTCTTC. Translation gives CASSFSNEQFF.